The 24 T cell receptor beta chains reported below all come from one sample, sequenced in a study of T cell repertoires in cytomegalovirus infection. MiXCR was run by TCRdb on the reads, yielding one entry per CDR3 protein. The table lists 200,000 to 300,000 distinct CDR3 sequences, around 13% of them singletons. The specimen was PBMCs. The origin of the receptors is a human donor in good health (CMV status not recorded). Some clones in this sample may be carry-over from other donors' samples.

This clonotype has a handful of counts. CDR3 sequence: CAISESTTNEQFF. DNA of the CDR3: TGTGCCATCAGTGAGTCAACAACTAATGAGCAGTTCTTC. V usage is TRBV10-3 and J usage is TRBJ2-1; the D is unclear. The CDR3 covers 13 residues. Per the germline V gene, CDR1 is ENHRY and CDR2 is SYGVKD. Trimming left V 0 bases short and J 7 bases short, with 7 bases between.

This clonotype came up many times. This chain joins TRBV4-3 and TRBJ2-5; D unresolved. This CDR3 spans 14 amino acids. From germline, CDR1 is LGHNA and CDR2 YSLEER. V was clipped by 1 base and J by 2 bases, with 8 bases between them. The CDR3 DNA reads as TGCGCCAGCAGCCAAGGTATCTCGCAAGAGACCCAGTACTTC. As protein: CASSQGISQETQYF.

The chain employs TRBV29-1 and TRBJ1-3; TRBD1 agrees at 10 bases. The CDR3 loop spans 13 amino acids. The V gene end was trimmed by 7 bases and the J gene end by 6 bases; junction bases not matched to a gene: 6. CDR1 SQVTM and CDR2 ANQGSEA come from the germline V gene. CDR3 DNA sequence: TGCAGCGCCGCAGGACAGGGGGTAAACACCATATATTTT. Amino acid sequence: CSAAGQGVNTIYF.

The V call is TRBV5-4, the J call TRBJ2-3, with 8 bases fitting TRBD2. Germline V gene data show CDR1 as SGHNT and CDR2 as YYREEE (reference sequence). With V trimmed by 4 bases and J by 2 bases, 12 bases remained unmatched. This CDR3 is 17 amino acids long. CDR3: CASSAKGRGVFTDTQYF. The CDR3 DNA reads TGTGCCAGCAGCGCGAAAGGGCGGGGGGTCTTCACAGATACGCAGTATTTT.

This clonotype was seen at least ten times. The chain links TRBV19 to TRBJ1-1; the D is unclear. CDR1 LNHDA and CDR2 SQIVND come from the germline V gene (reference sequence). This CDR3 contains 17 residues. The V end was cut by 3 bases, the J end by 3 bases, with 20 bases between. The CDR3 nucleotides read TGTGCCAGTAGTATCACCCCGGCCCTCCCCTTTTACACTGAAGCTTTCTTT. Protein product: CASSITPALPFYTEAFF.

A note on this clonotype: A much larger clone differs by one base, so this may be a read error. This chain uses TRBV29-1 with TRBJ1-1; TRBD1 matches at 8 bases. In germline, CDR1 is SQVTM, CDR2 ANQGSEA. Trimming at V came to 6 bases and at J to 1 base, leaving 13 bases not matched to a gene. The CDR3 has 16 amino acids. The chain's CDR3 is CSVPRAGGLSNTEAFF. CDR3 sequence (DNA): TGCAGCGTCCCCCGGGCAGGGGGCCTTTCGAACACTGAAGCTTTCTTT.

This clonotype was picked up many times. The CDR3 here is CAIGYGTGFQVGYTF. The DNA for the CDR3 is TGTGCCATCGGGTACGGGACAGGCTTCCAGGTTGGCTACACCTTC. V and J are TRBV10-3 and TRBJ1-2, with 8 bases aligning to TRBD1. Germline V gene lookup returns CDR1 ENHRY and CDR2 SYGVKD. The CDR3 consists of 15 residues. J gave up 7 bases and V 8 bases, and 15 bases lay outside the gene matches.

This clonotype was detected a few times. This chain joins TRBV7-2 and TRBJ1-5; a possible D gene is TRBD1 (6 bases). V gave up 0 bases and J gave up 6 bases, with 9 bases separating them. Germline V gives CDR1 SGHTA, CDR2 FQGNSA. There are 14 residues in the CDR3. CDR3 bases: TGTGCCAGCAGCTTAGCCACAGGGTTTCAGCCCCAGCATTTT. Amino acids: CASSLATGFQPQHF.

The CDR3, as DNA: TGTGCCAGCAGTTTCGGACAGAATAATTCACCCCTCCACTTT. Its translation: CASSFGQNNSPLHF. J is TRBJ1-6 and V is TRBV28; D possibly corresponds to TRBD1 (6 bases). The germline V gene has CDR1 MDHEN and CDR2 SYDVKM. V lost 3 bases to trimming and J lost 5 bases, with 8 bases between them. The CDR3 extends over 14 amino acids.

This clonotype was seen a handful of times. The rearrangement uses TRBV7-2 and TRBJ2-2; no reliable D call. This CDR3 contains 14 residues. Trimming stripped 1 base from V and 5 bases from J, with 8 bases between. Germline V CDR1 and CDR2: SGHTA, FQGNSA. The CDR3 sequence: CASSLGVWTGELFF. CDR3 coding DNA: TGTGCCAGCAGCTTAGGGGTTTGGACCGGGGAGCTGTTTTTT.

The rearrangement links TRBV2 to TRBJ1-5; 7 bases line up with TRBD1. The V gene end was trimmed by 7 bases and the J gene end by 0 bases; junction bases not matched to a gene: 6. Germline V gives CDR1 SNHLY, CDR2 FYNNEI. The CDR3 consists of 15 residues. The DNA for the CDR3 is TGTGCCAGCACCCGGGACAGCAATAGCAATCAGCCCCAGCATTTT. Translated: CASTRDSNSNQPQHF.

V usage is TRBV20-1 and J usage is TRBJ2-2; a possible D gene is TRBD1 (5 bases). The CDR3 contains 16 residues. Trimming pared 0 bases from V and 6 bases from J, leaving 17 bases between. Germline loops: CDR1 DFQATT, CDR2 SNEGSKA (reference sequence). CDR3 amino acids: CSAREQGRSLSGELFF. The CDR3 nucleotides read TGCAGTGCTAGAGAGCAGGGTCGTTCGTTGTCCGGGGAGCTGTTTTTT.

This clonotype was recorded many times. The chain has TRBV4-3 and TRBJ1-6, with 7 bases identical to TRBD1. V gave up 1 base and J gave up 9 bases; unmatched junction bases: 3. The CDR3 totals 14 residues. The germline V gene has CDR1 LGHNA and CDR2 YSLEER. CDR3 amino acids: CASSQAYRGSPLHF. CDR3 nucleotide sequence: TGCGCCAGCAGCCAAGCCTACAGGGGTTCACCCCTCCACTTT.

This clonotype was recorded a few times. The genes are TRBV4-3 and TRBJ2-7; D not certain. This CDR3 is 15 amino acids long. V lost 0 bases and J 3 bases, leaving 12 bases between the germline ends. Germline CDR1 and CDR2: LGHNA and YSLEER. CDR3 bases: TGCGCCAGCAGCCAAGATAGATCCGGCTACTACGAGCAGTACTTC. This gives the protein CASSQDRSGYYEQYF.

Many counts were recorded for this clonotype. The rearrangement uses TRBV6-1 and TRBJ2-7; 8 bases are shared with TRBD2. J gave up 3 bases and V 7 bases, and 11 bases lay outside the gene matches. This CDR3 comprises 15 residues. Germline-derived CDR1 and CDR2 are MNHNS and SASEGT. As DNA, the CDR3 is TGTGCCAGCACCCCGGATAGCGGGGAGGTCTACGAGCAGTACTTC. Residues: CASTPDSGEVYEQYF.

This clonotype was counted at least ten times. The rearrangement uses TRBV7-9 and TRBJ2-7, with 7 bases that match TRBD1. Looked up from germline, CDR1 is SEHNR and CDR2 is FQNEAQ (reference sequence). V was pared by 5 bases and J by 5 bases, with 18 bases of the junction left unmatched. The CDR3 runs 17 residues. CDR3 in DNA: TGTGCCAGCAGCCCCCAAGTTCAGACAGGGCCGGGCCACGAGCAGTACTTC. This gives the protein CASSPQVQTGPGHEQYF.

The chain links TRBV29-1 to TRBJ2-1, with D maybe TRBD1 (6 bases). V lost 0 bases and J 4 bases, leaving 16 bases between the germline ends. There are 16 residues in the CDR3. Germline CDR1 is SQVTM and CDR2 is ANQGSEA. The CDR3 is CSVEDRSGAAYNEQFF. CDR3 nucleotide sequence: TGCAGCGTTGAAGATCGGTCAGGGGCCGCATACAATGAGCAGTTCTTC.

This clonotype appeared many times. This rearrangement joins TRBV14 to TRBJ2-7, with D possibly TRBD2 on 6 matching bases. CDR1 is SGHDN and CDR2 is FVKESK in the germline V gene. The CDR3 is 16 residues long. Trimming stripped 4 bases from V and 7 bases from J, with 23 bases between. CDR3 amino acids: CASSLNTGTAGGEQYF. CDR3 DNA sequence: TGTGCCAGCAGCCTGAACACCGGGACGGCAGGAGGGGAGCAGTACTTC.

The sample holds a few counts of this clonotype. The chain joins TRBV9 to TRBJ2-3; no clear D. This CDR3 has 15 amino acids. Per germline, CDR1 SGDLS and CDR2 YYNGEE. The germline V and J ends were trimmed by 2 bases and 0 bases, with 10 bases remaining between them. The CDR3 region has the DNA TGTGCCAGCAGCGTCGGCGGACGTAGCACAGATACGCAGTATTTT. Protein: CASSVGGRSTDTQYF.

This sequence joins TRBV29-1 and TRBJ1-2; D is possibly TRBD1 (6 bases). Per germline, CDR1 SQVTM and CDR2 ANQGSEA. The CDR3 sequence is 12 residues long. Trimming pared 0 bases from V and 7 bases from J, leaving 9 bases between. The CDR3 region has the DNA TGCAGCGTTGAAGAAGGCAGGGGTGGCTACACCTTC. This encodes CSVEEGRGGYTF.

The table lists this clonotype with many counts. The V gene is TRBV4-3, the J gene TRBJ2-5; perhaps TRBD2 as D (6 bases). The CDR3 has 16 residues. In germline, CDR1 is LGHNA, CDR2 YSLEER. Between the trimmed V and J ends, which lost 1 base and 2 bases, there was a span of 14 bases. CDR3 residues: CASSQAGLARQETQYF. DNA for the CDR3: TGCGCCAGCAGCCAAGCAGGGCTAGCGCGGCAAGAGACCCAGTACTTC.

The CDR3 spells CASSQVRTGDGPQHF. The DNA for the CDR3 is TGTGCCAGCAGTCAAGTTAGGACAGGGGACGGGCCCCAGCATTTT. The J gene is TRBJ1-5, the V gene TRBV7-2; 9 positions agree with TRBD1. CDR1 is SGHTA and CDR2 is FQGNSA in the germline V gene. Germline trimming cut 6 bases from V and 9 bases from J; bases unmatched to any gene: 12. The CDR3 runs to 15 residues.

Ten or more counts support this clonotype. The J gene is TRBJ2-7, the V gene TRBV20-1; 11 bases map to TRBD2. This CDR3 is 16 amino acids long. The V segment lost 3 bases and the J segment 3 bases; nucleotides outside the gene matches: 10. Germline V gene data show CDR1 as DFQATT and CDR2 as SNEGSKA (reference sequence). The CDR3 bases are TGCAGTGCTAGGACCTCGAGACTAGCGGGGAACTACGAGCAGTACTTC. This gives the protein CSARTSRLAGNYEQYF.

This clonotype was seen many times. This chain uses TRBV7-2 with TRBJ2-5; D not resolved. CDR3 length: 12 amino acids. Trimming took 3 bases from V and 5 from J, leaving 7 bases between them. Germline CDR1 and CDR2: SGHTA and FQGNSA. Here the CDR3 DNA reads TGTGCCAGCAGCTTCAGTAGGGAGACCCAGTACTTC. Translated, it gives CASSFSRETQYF. Full variable domain (remainder filled in from reference TRBV7-2 and TRBJ2-5): GAGVSQSPSNKVTEKGKDVELRCDPISGHTALYWYRQSLGQGLEFLIYFQGNSAPDKSGLPSDRFSAERTGGSVSTLTIQRTQQEDSAVYLCASSFSRETQYFGPGTRLLVL.